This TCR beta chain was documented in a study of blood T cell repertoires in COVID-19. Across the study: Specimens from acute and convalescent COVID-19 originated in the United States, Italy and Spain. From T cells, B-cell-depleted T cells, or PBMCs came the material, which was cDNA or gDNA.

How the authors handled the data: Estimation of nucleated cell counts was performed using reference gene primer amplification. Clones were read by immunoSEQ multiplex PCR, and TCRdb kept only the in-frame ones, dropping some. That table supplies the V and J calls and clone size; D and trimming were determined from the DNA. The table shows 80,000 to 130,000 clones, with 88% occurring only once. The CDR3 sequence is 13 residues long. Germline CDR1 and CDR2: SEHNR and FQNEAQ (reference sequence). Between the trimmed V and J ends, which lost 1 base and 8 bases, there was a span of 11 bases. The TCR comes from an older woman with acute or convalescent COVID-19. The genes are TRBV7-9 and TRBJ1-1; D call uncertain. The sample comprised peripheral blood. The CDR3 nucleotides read TGTGCCAGCAGCTTAGTAGGCAGCGAAGAAGCTTTCTTT. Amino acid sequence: CASSLVGSEEAFF.